These T cell receptor beta chains were read from a single sample in a study of CD8+ T cells in alopecia areata. Only in-frame clones appear in the TCRdb table, and some are missing; sequencing was by immunoSEQ multiplex PCR. The sample shows approximately 170,000 clones, around 56% of them seen only once. The sample consisted of CD4+ T cells sorted from blood, taken at week 4, from a patient treated with tofacitinib. Receptor source: a human donor with alopecia areata. The CDR3 runs from the conserved cysteine through the conserved F or W. D genes are given only for firm matches. The size entry is marked missing in some rows and otherwise reads once, few, many or a size class.

V	J	D	size	DNA	CDR3
TRBV6-5	TRBJ1-1	.	.	TGTGCCAGCAGTGGGTGGGGGGGGCAATATGAAGCTTTCTTT	CASSGWGGQYEAFF
TRBV18	TRBJ2-7	.	.	TGTGCCAGCTCGCACACGGACGGTACTTACGAGCAGTACTTC	CASSHTDGTYEQYF
TRBV7-8	TRBJ2-7	TRBD1	.	TGTGCCAGCAGCCAGTGGGACAGGGGCAGCGAGCAGTACTTC	CASSQWDRGSEQYF
TRBV5-1	TRBJ2-1	.	once	TGCGCCAGCAGCTTGTCCGGGGGCGGGTTCAATGAGCAGTTCTTC	CASSLSGGGFNEQFF
TRBV2	TRBJ2-2	.	.	TGTGCCAGCACTTACAGGCTACTGGGCACCGGGGAGCTGTTTTTT	CASTYRLLGTGELFF
TRBV5-6	TRBJ1-2	.	.	TGTGCCAGCACCCCGGGGTCCGGCGGGTATGGCTACACCTTC	CASTPGSGGYGYTF
TRBV7-7	TRBJ2-1	.	.	TGTGCCAGCAGCTTAGCGCACTACAATGAGCAGTTCTTC	CASSLAHYNEQFF
TRBV28	TRBJ1-2	.	.	TGTGCCAGCAGTCAGGGTGGCTATGGCTACACCTTC	CASSQGGYGYTF
TRBV29-1	TRBJ1-1	.	.	TGCAGCGTTGAGGGGGGAGGGGGAGCTTTCTTT	CSVEGGGGAFF
TRBV30	TRBJ2-3	TRBD2	.	TGTGCCTGGAGGGTAGCGGGAGGCCAGAATACGCAGTATTTT	CAWRVAGGQNTQYF
TRBV6-5	TRBJ2-1	.	.	TGTGCCAGCAGTCTTAGCGGAAGCTCCTACAATGAGCAGTTCTTC	CASSLSGSSYNEQFF
TRBV28	TRBJ2-1	TRBD2	.	TGTGCCAGCAGACTAGCGGATGCGTATGGTTACAATGAGCAGTTCTTC	CASRLADAYGYNEQFF
TRBV7-9	TRBJ1-2	TRBD1	.	TGTGCCAGCAGCTTCACAGGGGTAGGAAGGGGCTACACCTTC	CASSFTGVGRGYTF
TRBV19	TRBJ2-7	TRBD2	.	TGTGCCAGTAGTTTAAGCGGGAGTACGTACGAGCAGTACTTC	CASSLSGSTYEQYF
TRBV7-2	TRBJ2-3	.	.	TGTGCCAGCAGCTTAAATCAGGCCACAGATACGCAGTATTTT	CASSLNQATDTQYF
TRBV6-1	TRBJ2-7	.	.	TGTGCCAGCAGTTTTTCGACCGTAGTCCGGGACGAGCAGTACTTC	CASSFSTVVRDEQYF
TRBV30	TRBJ2-3	.	once	TGTGCCTGGGGACGGGGCAGCGGAAGCACAGATACGCAGTATTTT	CAWGRGSGSTDTQYF
TRBV30	TRBJ1-2	.	.	TGTGCCTGGTTACCGGCAGGGAAGGACTATGGCTACACCTTC	CAWLPAGKDYGYTF
TRBV5-6	TRBJ2-5	TRBD1	.	TGTGCCAGCAGCTTCTTCCGGGACAGGGGAGAGACCCAGTACTTC	CASSFFRDRGETQYF
TRBV23-1	TRBJ2-7	.	.	TGCGCCAGCAAAACAGCCACCCCGGGACTGTTCTACGAGCAGTACTTC	CASKTATPGLFYEQYF
TRBV5-6	TRBJ2-1	.	few	TGTGCCAGCAGCTTCAGCAATGAGCAGTTCTTC	CASSFSNEQFF
TRBV10-3	TRBJ2-7	TRBD1	.	TGTGCCATCAGTTCCGGGACAGGGAATGAGCAGTACTTC	CAISSGTGNEQYF
TRBV19	TRBJ1-5	.	.	TGTGCCAGTAGTACAAACGAGGGTAGCAATCAGCCCCAGCATTTT	CASSTNEGSNQPQHF